This T cell receptor beta chain was found in a study of neoadjuvant anti-PD-1 for oral cavity cancer. Relative to its sample, this clone is medium-sized. Profiling relied on immunoSEQ multiplex PCR, and the TCRdb table lists in-frame clones only, not all of them. The sample yields roughly 20,000 clones, roughly 45% seen once. Indicated time point: after neoadjuvant nivolumab, at surgical resection. The germline gives CDR1 LGHNA, CDR2 YSLEER. With 0 bases removed from V and 1 base from J, the gap between germline ends came to 6 bases. This CDR3 has 14 residues. The chain couples TRBV4-3 to TRBJ1-1; D uncertain. Sequencing was performed on tumor tissue, taken after nivolumab (anti-PD-1) treatment. The receptor's source is a person aged 35-79 years with oral cavity squamous cell carcinoma. CDR3 residues: CASSQDRGNTEAFF. The CDR3, as DNA: TGCGCCAGCAGCCAAGATAGAGGGAACACTGAAGCTTTCTTT.